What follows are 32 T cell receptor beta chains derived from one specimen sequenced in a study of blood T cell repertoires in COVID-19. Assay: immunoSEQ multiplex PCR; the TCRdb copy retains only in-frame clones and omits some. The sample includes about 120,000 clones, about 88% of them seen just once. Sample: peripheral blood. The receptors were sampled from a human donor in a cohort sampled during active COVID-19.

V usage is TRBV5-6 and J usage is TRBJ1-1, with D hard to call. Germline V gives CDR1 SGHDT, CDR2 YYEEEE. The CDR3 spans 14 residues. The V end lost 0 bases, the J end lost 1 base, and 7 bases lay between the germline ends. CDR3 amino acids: CASSLDERNTEAFF. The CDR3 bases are TGTGCCAGCAGCTTGGACGAGAGGAACACTGAAGCTTTCTTT.

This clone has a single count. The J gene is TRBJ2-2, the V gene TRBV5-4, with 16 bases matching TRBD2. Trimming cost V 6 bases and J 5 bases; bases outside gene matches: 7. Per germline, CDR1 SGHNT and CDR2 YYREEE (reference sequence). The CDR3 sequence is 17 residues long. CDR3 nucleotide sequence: TGTGCCAGCACCCCCGGGACTAGCGGGAGGGATACCGGGGAGCTGTTTTTT. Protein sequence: CASTPGTSGRDTGELFF.

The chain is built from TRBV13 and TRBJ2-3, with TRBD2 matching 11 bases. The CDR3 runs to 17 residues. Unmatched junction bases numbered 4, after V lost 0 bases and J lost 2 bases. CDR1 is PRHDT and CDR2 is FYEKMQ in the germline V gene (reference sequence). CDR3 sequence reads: CASSLGGTSGPTDTQYF. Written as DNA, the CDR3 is TGTGCCAGCAGCTTAGGGGGGACTAGCGGACCCACAGATACGCAGTATTTT.

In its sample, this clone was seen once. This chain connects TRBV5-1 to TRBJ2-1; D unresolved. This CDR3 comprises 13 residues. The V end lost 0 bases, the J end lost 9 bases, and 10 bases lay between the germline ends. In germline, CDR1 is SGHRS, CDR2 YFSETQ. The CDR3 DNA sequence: TGCGCCAGCAGCTTGGGCCGAGTACGTGAGCAGTTCTTC. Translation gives CASSLGRVREQFF.

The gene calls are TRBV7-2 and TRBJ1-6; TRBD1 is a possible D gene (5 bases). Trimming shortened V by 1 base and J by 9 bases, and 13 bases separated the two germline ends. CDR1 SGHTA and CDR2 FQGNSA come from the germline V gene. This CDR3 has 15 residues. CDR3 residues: CASSLGGAGGSPLHF. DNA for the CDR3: TGTGCCAGCAGCTTAGGAGGGGCGGGAGGTTCACCCCTCCACTTT.

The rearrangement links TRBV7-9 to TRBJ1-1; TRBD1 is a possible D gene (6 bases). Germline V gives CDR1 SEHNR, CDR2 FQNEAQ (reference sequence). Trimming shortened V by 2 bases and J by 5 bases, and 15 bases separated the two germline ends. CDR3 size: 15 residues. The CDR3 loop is CASSLMGFQGTEAFF. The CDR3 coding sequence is TGTGCCAGCAGCTTAATGGGCTTCCAGGGGACTGAAGCTTTCTTT.

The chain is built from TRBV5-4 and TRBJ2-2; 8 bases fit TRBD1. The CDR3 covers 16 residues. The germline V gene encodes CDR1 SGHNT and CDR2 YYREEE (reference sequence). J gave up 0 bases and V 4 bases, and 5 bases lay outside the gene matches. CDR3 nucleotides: TGTGCCAGCAGCCCCGGACAGGGTTCGAACACCGGGGAGCTGTTTTTT. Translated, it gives CASSPGQGSNTGELFF.

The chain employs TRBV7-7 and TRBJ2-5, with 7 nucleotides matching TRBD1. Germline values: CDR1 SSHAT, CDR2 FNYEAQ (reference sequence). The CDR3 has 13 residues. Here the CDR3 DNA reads TGTGCTAGCTCGCGACAGGGCGGAGAGACCCAGTACTTC. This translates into CASSRQGGETQYF.

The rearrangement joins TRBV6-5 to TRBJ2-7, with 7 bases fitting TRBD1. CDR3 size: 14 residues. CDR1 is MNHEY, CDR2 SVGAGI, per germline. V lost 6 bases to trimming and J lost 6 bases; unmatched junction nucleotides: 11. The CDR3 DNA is TGTGCCAGCAGCTTGATGACAGGGCGCGGCGAGCAGTACTTC. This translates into CASSLMTGRGEQYF.

The CDR3 sequence: CASSLNSGGYGETQYF. The CDR3 DNA is TGCGCCAGCAGCCTCAATAGCGGGGGTTATGGTGAGACCCAGTACTTC. This chain joins TRBV5-1 and TRBJ2-5; 9 nucleotides match TRBD2. The length of the CDR3 is 16 residues. The germline V gene encodes CDR1 SGHRS and CDR2 YFSETQ. Losses at the gene ends were 4 bases for V and 5 bases for J; bases not matched to a gene: 12.

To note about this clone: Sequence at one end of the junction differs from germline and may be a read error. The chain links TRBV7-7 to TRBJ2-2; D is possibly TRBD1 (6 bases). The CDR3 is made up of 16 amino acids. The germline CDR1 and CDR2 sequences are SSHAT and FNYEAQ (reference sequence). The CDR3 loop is CASSPSGTNTPGELFF. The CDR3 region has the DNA TGTGCTAGCAGTCCCTCCGGGACAAATACCCCCGGGGAGCTGTTTTTT.

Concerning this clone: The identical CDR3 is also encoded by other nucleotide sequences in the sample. CDR3 region: CASSLRGGPETQYF. The CDR3 DNA reads TGTGCCAGCAGCTTAAGGGGGGGCCCAGAGACCCAGTACTTC. The genes are TRBV5-4 and TRBJ2-5, with TRBD2 as a possible D gene (7 bases). CDR1 is SGHNT and CDR2 is YYREEE in the germline V gene (reference sequence). CDR3 length: 14 amino acids. The V gene lost 2 bases and the J gene lost 4 bases, with 12 bases spanning the gap.

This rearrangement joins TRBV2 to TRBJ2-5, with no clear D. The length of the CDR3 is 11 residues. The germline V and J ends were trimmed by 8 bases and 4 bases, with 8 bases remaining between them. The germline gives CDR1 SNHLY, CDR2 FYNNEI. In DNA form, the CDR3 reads TGTGCCAGCCGCAGTTTAGAGACCCAGTACTTC. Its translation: CASRSLETQYF. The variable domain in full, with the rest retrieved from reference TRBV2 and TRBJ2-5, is EPEVTQTPSHQVTQMGQEVILRCVPISNHLYFYWYRQILGQKVEFLVSFYNNEISEKSEIFDDQFSVERPDGSNFTLKIRSTKLEDSAMYFCASRSLETQYFGPGTRLLVL.

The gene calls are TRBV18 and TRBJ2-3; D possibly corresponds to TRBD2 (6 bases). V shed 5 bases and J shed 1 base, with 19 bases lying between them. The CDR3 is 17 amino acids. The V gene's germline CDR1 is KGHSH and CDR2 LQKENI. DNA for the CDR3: TGTGCCAGCTCATCATCCAGGCCTAGCGTTGGCACAGATACGCAGTATTTT. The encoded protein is CASSSSRPSVGTDTQYF.

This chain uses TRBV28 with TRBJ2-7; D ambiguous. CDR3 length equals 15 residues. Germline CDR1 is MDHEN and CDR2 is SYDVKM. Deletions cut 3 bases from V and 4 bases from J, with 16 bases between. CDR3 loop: CASSFGERYGYEQYF. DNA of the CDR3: TGTGCCAGCAGTTTTGGAGAGAGGTATGGATACGAGCAGTACTTC.

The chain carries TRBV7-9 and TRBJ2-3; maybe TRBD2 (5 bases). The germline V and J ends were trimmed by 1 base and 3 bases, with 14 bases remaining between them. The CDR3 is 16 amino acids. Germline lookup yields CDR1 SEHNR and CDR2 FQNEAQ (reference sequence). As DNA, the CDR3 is TGTGCCAGCAGCTTAGACGCTGCCGGGGTAACAGATACGCAGTATTTT. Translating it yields CASSLDAAGVTDTQYF.

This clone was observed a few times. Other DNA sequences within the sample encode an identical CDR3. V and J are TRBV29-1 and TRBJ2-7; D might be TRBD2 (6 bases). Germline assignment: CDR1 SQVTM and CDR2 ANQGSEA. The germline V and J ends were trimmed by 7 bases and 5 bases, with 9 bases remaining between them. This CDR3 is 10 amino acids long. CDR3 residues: CSAGGNEQYF. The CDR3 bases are TGCAGCGCCGGGGGTAACGAGCAGTACTTC.

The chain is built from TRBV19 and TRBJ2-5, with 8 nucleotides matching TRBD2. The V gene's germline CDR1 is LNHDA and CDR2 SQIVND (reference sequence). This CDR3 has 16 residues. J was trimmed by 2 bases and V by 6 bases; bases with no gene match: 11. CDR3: CASSIPGLGFQETQYF. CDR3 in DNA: TGTGCCAGTAGCATCCCGGGACTAGGATTTCAAGAGACCCAGTACTTC.

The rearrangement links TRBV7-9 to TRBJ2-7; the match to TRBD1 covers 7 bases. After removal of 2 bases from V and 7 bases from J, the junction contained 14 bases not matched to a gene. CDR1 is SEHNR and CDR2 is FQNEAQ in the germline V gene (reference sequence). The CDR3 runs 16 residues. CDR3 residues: CASSLLPGEGAGEQYF. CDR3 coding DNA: TGTGCCAGCAGCTTACTCCCCGGCGAGGGGGCCGGGGAGCAGTACTTC.

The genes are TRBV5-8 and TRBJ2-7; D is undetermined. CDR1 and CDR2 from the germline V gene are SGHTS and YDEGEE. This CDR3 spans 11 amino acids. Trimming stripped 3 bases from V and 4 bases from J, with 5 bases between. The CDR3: CASSSQYEQYF. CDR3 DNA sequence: TGTGCCAGCAGCTCCCAATACGAGCAGTACTTC.

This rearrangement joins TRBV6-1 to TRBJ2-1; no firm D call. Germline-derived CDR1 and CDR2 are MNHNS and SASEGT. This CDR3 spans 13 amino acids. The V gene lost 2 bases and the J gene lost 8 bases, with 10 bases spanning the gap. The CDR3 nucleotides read TGTGCCAGCAGTGAACGCGCTTTGGATGAGCAGTTCTTC. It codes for CASSERALDEQFF.

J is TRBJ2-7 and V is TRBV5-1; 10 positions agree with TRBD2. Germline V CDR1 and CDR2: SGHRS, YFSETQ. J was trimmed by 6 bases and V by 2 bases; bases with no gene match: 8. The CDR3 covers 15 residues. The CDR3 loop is CASSFLAGASLEQYF. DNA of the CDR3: TGCGCCAGCAGCTTCCTAGCGGGAGCATCCCTCGAGCAGTACTTC.

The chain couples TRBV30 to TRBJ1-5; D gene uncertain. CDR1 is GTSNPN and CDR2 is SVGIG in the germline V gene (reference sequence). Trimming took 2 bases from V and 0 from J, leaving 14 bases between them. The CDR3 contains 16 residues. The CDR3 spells CAWSKLRSDSNQPQHF. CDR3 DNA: TGTGCCTGGAGTAAGCTCCGCTCCGATAGCAATCAGCCCCAGCATTTT. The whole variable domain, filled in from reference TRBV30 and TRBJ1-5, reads SQTIHQWPATLVQPVGSPLSLECTVEGTSNPNLYWYRQAAGRGLQLLFYSVGIGQISSEVPQNLSASRPQDRQFILSSKKLLLSDSGFYLCAWSKLRSDSNQPQHFGDGTRLSIL.

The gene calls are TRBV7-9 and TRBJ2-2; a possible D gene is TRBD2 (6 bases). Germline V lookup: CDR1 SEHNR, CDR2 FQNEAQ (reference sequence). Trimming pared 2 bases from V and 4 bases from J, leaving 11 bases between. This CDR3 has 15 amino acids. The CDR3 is CASSLLTSPTGELFF. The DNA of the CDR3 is TGTGCCAGCAGCTTACTGACTAGTCCCACCGGGGAGCTGTTTTTT.

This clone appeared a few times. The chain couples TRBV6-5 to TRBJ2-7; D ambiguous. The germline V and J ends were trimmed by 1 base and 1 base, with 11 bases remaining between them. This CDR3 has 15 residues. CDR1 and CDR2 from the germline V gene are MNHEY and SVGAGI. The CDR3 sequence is CASSYYATKSYEQYF. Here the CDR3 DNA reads TGTGCCAGCAGTTACTACGCGACAAAGTCCTACGAGCAGTACTTC.

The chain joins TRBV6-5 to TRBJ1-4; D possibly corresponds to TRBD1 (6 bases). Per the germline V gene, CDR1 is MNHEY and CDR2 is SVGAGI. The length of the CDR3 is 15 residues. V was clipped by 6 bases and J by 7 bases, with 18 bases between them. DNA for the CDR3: TGTGCCAGCAGCGAGTTGTCTGGGACACCTGAAAAACTGTTTTTT. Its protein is CASSELSGTPEKLFF.

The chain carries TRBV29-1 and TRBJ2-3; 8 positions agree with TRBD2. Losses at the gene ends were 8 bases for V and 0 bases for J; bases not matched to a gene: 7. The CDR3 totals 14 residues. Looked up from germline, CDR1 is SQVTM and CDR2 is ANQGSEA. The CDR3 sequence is CSTRPSGSTDTQYF. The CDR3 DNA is TGCAGCACAAGACCTAGCGGGAGCACAGATACGCAGTATTTT.

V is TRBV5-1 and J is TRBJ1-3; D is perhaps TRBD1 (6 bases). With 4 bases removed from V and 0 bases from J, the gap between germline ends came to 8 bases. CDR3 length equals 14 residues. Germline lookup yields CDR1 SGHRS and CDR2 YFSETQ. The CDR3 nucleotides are TGCGCCAGCAGCCCACAGGGCTCTGGAAACACCATATATTTT. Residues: CASSPQGSGNTIYF.

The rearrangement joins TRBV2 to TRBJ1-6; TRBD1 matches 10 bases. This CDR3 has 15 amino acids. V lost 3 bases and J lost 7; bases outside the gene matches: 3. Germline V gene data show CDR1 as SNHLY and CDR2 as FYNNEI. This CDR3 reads CASSEVTGGNSPLHF. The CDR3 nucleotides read TGTGCCAGCAGTGAGGTGACAGGGGGCAATTCACCCCTCCACTTT.

CDR3 residues: CASKPRSASGGSHNEQFF. The CDR3 nucleotides are TGTGCCAGTAAACCCCGGTCGGCTAGCGGGGGAAGTCACAATGAGCAGTTCTTC. The chain links TRBV19 to TRBJ2-1, with 10 positions matching TRBD2. In germline, CDR1 is LNHDA, CDR2 SQIVND (reference sequence). V trimming: 7 bases; J trimming: 5 bases; junction bases outside the gene matches: 17. The CDR3 is 18 amino acids.

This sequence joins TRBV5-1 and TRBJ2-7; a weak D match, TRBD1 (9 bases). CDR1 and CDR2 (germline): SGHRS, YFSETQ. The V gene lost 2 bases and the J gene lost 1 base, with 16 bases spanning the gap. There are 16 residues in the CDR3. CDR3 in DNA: TGCGCCAGCAGCTTTAGCGGGACAGGGTTTTCCTACGAGCAGTACTTC. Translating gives CASSFSGTGFSYEQYF.

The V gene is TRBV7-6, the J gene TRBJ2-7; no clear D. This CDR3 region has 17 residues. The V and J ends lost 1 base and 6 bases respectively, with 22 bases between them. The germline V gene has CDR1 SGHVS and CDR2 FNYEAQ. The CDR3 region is CASSLGSAGPLNGEQYF. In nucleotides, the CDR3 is TGTGCCAGCAGCTTAGGGTCGGCAGGCCCGCTTAATGGCGAGCAGTACTTC.